This TCR beta chain was retrieved from a study of blood T cell repertoires in COVID-19. Study-level background: COVID-19 samples collected from the United States, Italy and Spain covered acute and convalescent phases. T cells, B-cell-depleted T cells, or PBMCs provided the cDNA or gDNA that served as material.

Looked up from germline, CDR1 is SGHVS and CDR2 is FNYEAQ. The length of the CDR3 is 17 residues. J gave up 4 bases and V 8 bases, and 9 bases lay outside the gene matches. As originally analysed: Amplification from reference gene primers served as the basis for estimated nucleated cell counts. Libraries were prepared by immunoSEQ multiplex PCR; TCRdb keeps only in-frame clonotypes and omits some of them. V, J and clone size are those of that table, while D and trimming were read from the DNA. The sample carries approximately 140,000 clones, more than 80% recorded once. The gene calls are TRBV7-6 and TRBJ2-1, with 15 bases matching TRBD2. The receptor was isolated from a human donor with acute or convalescent COVID-19. The donor label of this sample is uncertain. The sample was peripheral blood. CDR3 nucleotides: TGTGCCAGCGGGACTAGCGGGGGGAGTCTCTTATACAATGAGCAGTTCTTC. It encodes CASGTSGGSLLYNEQFF. Full variable domain (outside the CDR3, taken from reference TRBV7-6 and TRBJ2-1): GAGVSQSPRYKVTKRGQDVALRCDPISGHVSLYWYRQALGQGPEFLTYFNYEAQQDKSGLPNDRFSAERPEGSISTLTIQRTEQRDSAMYRCASGTSGGSLLYNEQFFGPGTRLTVL.